Included here is one T cell receptor beta chain sequence, with context. This clone occurred once. Its target antigen remains unknown. No much larger clone exists at a distance of one base, and base qualities are not known. Using the deep immunoSEQ assay, TCR CDR3 regions were amplified from genomic DNA by multiplex PCR. Extracted genomic DNA from each cell subset was distributed evenly across all wells of several immunoSEQ 96-well plates, and each plate was treated as a replicate. For sorted subsets, approximately 210 ng of genomic DNA, equivalent to around 30,000 T cell genomes, went into each replicate PCR. The purified libraries were quantified using a Qubit 3.0 fluorometer, sized with a Bioanalyzer 2100, and then quantified again using the KAPA Library Quantification kit. Every immunoSEQ 96-well plate was sequenced on a dedicated single-read 150-cycle Illumina NextSeq 550 flow cell. On the authors' methods: Because the immunoSEQ output included only junctional sequences and no quality scores, the filtering could not be the same as the filtering used for full-length reads. To assign V/J genes and CDR3, sequences were annotated against IMGT germline references using PyIR, a Python wrapper for IgBLAST v1.9. Any read was removed if the V/J assignment was weak (E-value above 1e-6), the CDR3 was missing, or the read contained stop codons, out-of-frame junctions, or ambiguous translated residues. V3J clonotypes were defined as sequences sharing an identical inferred V gene, J gene, and CDR3 amino acid sequence. To compute the percentage overlap between repertoires, the number of shared unique clonotypes was divided by the size of the smaller repertoire. Repertoire richness was assessed with RTK rarefaction, the Chao1 estimator, and Recon v2.1 estimates of unobserved clonotypes. Generation probabilities for all TCRbeta clonotypes obtained by the gDNA method from four donors were computed using OLGA. TCRdb holds this immuneACCESS table with in-frame rearrangements only. Some clones are missing; in checked studies, unresolved V genes explain under half, and the rest has no known cause. V, J and clone size were drawn from that table, and D and trimming were deduced from the DNA. The sample profile shows millions of clones; 90% to 95% of them were found once. In total, the top ten clones hold more than 1.5% of the sample.

The data are from a study of shared clonotypes between healthy human individuals (dated by TCRdb to the early 2020s). Some background on the complete study: The cohort comprised two women and three men aged 18 to 49 years. Per donor, three plates each were used for CD4 naive and CD4 memory, two for CD8 naive, and one for CD8 memory. To estimate repertoire size and how much clonotype sharing occurs between individuals, the study deeply sequenced the blood TCR repertoires of five healthy adults. Different laboratories and diverse techniques were used to prepare libraries and sequence TCR repertoires, to increase sequencing depth and limit assay-specific biases. Between about 0.94 and 8.9 billion PBMCs per donor were obtained by leukapheresis.

For the CD8 naive samples, CD45RO-negative cells were positively selected for CCR7, yielding a CD45RA+CCR7+ population from which TemRA cells were excluded. Healthy HIV-negative adults with no recently reported acute infections or vaccinations were included as donors. Only Caucasian adults living in Nashville, Tennessee, USA were represented among the donors. After blood collection by leukapheresis, PBMCs were isolated using Ficoll-Histopaque density gradient centrifugation and then cryopreserved in the vapor phase of liquid nitrogen. Purity and quantity of every magnetically sorted T cell population were checked by analytical flow cytometry. Each sorted fraction had its genomic DNA isolated and then quantified by UV absorbance on a Nanodrop 2000c. The investigation overall reported the following: Larger estimated clonotype richness was generally found for naive subsets than for memory subsets. Rarefaction of sorted-subset datasets indicated incomplete sequencing despite the large sequencing depth. Around 5% of naive CD4, 3% to 3.5% of naive CD8, approximately 2.2% of memory CD4, and about 0.4% of memory CD8 clonotypes were shared across a few donors. Because the study included a small number of donors, the genetic and exposure-history diversity represented was limited. Pairwise subsampling indicated that sequencing depth was expected to affect the degree of clonotype sharing among donors. Sampling was restricted to blood, and TCR repertoires in tissue are likely to differ from TCR repertoires in blood. Higher generation probabilities were observed for clonotypes shared by all four sorted-subset donors than for non-shared clonotypes.

V loses 7 bases, J loses 10 bases, and the germline ends lie 17 bases apart. The germline V gene specifies SGHDN as CDR1 and FVKESK as CDR2. Counted from cysteine to phenylalanine, this CDR3 has 14 amino acids. CDR3 DNA only is kept here, 42 bases in frame from base 1. This TCR was sampled from a man aged 18 to 29 in good health. Some clones in this sample may be carry-over from other donors' samples. Sequencing was carried out using naive CD8+ T cells from PBMCs. According to the study, the label for this sample's cell subset or site signals: CD45RA+CCR7+. The sequence links TRBV14 to TRBJ1-6; TRBD1 is a weak D gene call, 5 bases matching. The bases read TGTGCCAGCAATGGCGCCGGGGCCGGATCACCCCTCCACTTT. Its protein is CASNGAGAGSPLHF.